This T cell receptor beta chain was found in a study of cytomegalovirus exposure and HLA in healthy donors. At sampling all donors were nominally healthy, likely with unrecorded immune exposures. A multiplex PCR was run with 60 Vbeta primers and 13 Jbeta primers. Using immunoSEQ multiplex PCR, the repertoire was profiled, and TCRdb retains in-frame clones only, with some absent. In all, the sample yields approximately 110,000 clones. The CDR3 runs to 15 residues. V was trimmed by 4 bases and J by 0 bases, leaving 12 bases between them. Looked up from germline, CDR1 is SGHVS and CDR2 is FQNEAQ. This clonotype originated in a man aged 25-45 years in good health and CMV-seronegative. The material sequenced was PBMCs. The gene calls are TRBV7-8 and TRBJ1-1; possible D gene TRBD1, 6 bases. The CDR3 sequence is CASSSPGHLNTEAFF. The CDR3 bases are TGTGCCAGCAGCTCGCCGGGACACCTGAACACTGAAGCTTTCTTT. The full variable domain, with the rest looked up from reference TRBV7-8 and TRBJ1-1, is GAGVSQSPRYKVAKRGQDVALRCDPISGHVSLFWYQQALGQGPEFLTYFQNEAQLDKSGLPSDRFFAERPEGSVSTLKIQRTQQEDSAVYLCASSSPGHLNTEAFFGQGTRLTVV.